Each of the 4 T cell receptor beta chains below was sequenced from the same sample in a study of blood T cell repertoires in COVID-19. This table comes from immunoSEQ multiplex PCR, and its TCRdb copy is limited to in-frame clones, with some not included. The profile shows fewer than 400,000 clones, 70% to 90% of them singletons. The source material was PBMCs or T cells enriched from blood (not recorded which). The receptors shown here come from a man younger than 40 who had recovered from COVID-19.

The chain carries TRBV4-1 and TRBJ2-7; 8 bases are a match to TRBD1. The CDR3 totals 16 residues. With 0 bases clipped from V and 0 bases from J, the junction kept 4 bases outside the gene matches. Germline V gives CDR1 MGHRA, CDR2 YSYEKL. CDR3 in amino acids: CASSQEWTGSSYEQYF. In DNA form, the CDR3 reads TGCGCCAGCAGCCAAGAATGGACAGGGAGCTCCTACGAGCAGTACTTC.

There are many counts of this clone. The chain couples TRBV3-1 (or the pseudogene TRBV3-2) to TRBJ2-2; TRBD1 is a possible D gene (6 bases). Germline V gene lookup returns CDR1 LGHDT and CDR2 YNNKEL (reference sequence). Trimming pared 9 bases from V and 4 bases from J, leaving 15 bases between. This CDR3 is 14 amino acids long. CDR3 region: CASTQGTLTGELFF. In DNA form, the CDR3 reads TGTGCCAGTACACAGGGTACCCTCACCGGGGAGCTGTTTTTT.

The DNA for the CDR3 is TGTGCCAGCAGAACTAGCGGGGGGGCCATAGAGCAGTTCTTC. Protein product: CASRTSGGAIEQFF. The chain employs TRBV2 and TRBJ2-1; 13 bases agree with TRBD2. V was pared by 6 bases and J by 10 bases, with 6 bases of the junction left unmatched. The CDR3 extends over 14 amino acids. Germline CDR1 reads SNHLY; CDR2 reads FYNNEI.

Written as DNA, the CDR3 is TGTGCCATCAGTGAGTCTCGGGTTCCTGGAAACACCATATATTTT. It yields the protein CAISESRVPGNTIYF. J is TRBJ1-3 and V is TRBV10-3; D is ambiguous. V shed 0 bases and J shed 2 bases, with 8 bases lying between them. This CDR3 spans 15 amino acids. Germline V gene sequence: CDR1 ENHRY, CDR2 SYGVKD.